Reported below is one T cell receptor (beta chain). This specimen comes from a study of control samples from healthy donors and cancer patients. Data came from immunoSEQ multiplex PCR; TCRdb stores just in-frame clones and leaves some out. The data contain tens of thousands of clones, roughly 86% of them singletons. Trimming left V 5 bases short and J 3 bases short, with 8 bases between. The CDR3 extends over 13 amino acids. Germline values: CDR1 SGHNT, CDR2 YENEEA. Sequenced input: PBMCs. The receptor was derived from a middle-aged man with head and neck cancer. This sequence joins TRBV11-3 and TRBJ2-1; D not certain. CDR3 in DNA: TGTGCCAGCAGCCCGGCGATCTACAATGAGCAGTTCTTC. Protein sequence: CASSPAIYNEQFF.